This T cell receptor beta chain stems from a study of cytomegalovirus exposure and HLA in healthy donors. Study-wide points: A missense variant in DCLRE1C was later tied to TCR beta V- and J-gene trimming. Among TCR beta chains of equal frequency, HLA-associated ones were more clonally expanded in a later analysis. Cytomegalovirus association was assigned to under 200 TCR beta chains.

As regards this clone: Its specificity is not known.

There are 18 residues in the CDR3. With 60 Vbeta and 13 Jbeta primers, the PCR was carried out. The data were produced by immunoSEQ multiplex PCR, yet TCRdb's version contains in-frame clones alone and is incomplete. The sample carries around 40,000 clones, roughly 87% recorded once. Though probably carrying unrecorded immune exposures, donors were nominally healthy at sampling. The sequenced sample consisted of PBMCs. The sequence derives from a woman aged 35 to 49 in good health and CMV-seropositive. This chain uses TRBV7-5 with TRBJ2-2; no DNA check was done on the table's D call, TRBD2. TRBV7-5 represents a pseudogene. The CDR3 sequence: CVRSLAPSGGTNTGELFF. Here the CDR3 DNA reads TGTGTCAGAAGCTTAGCTCCTAGCGGGGGCACGAACACCGGGGAGCTGTTTTTT.